Listed below are T cell receptor beta chains from one sample, sequenced in a study of cytomegalovirus exposure and HLA in healthy donors. Assay used: immunoSEQ multiplex PCR; TCRdb lists only in-frame clones, some missing. The table shows under 200,000 clones, with 80% to 90% occurring only once. Specimen: PBMCs. All receptors come from a woman aged 25 to 39 in good health and CMV-seronegative. Each CDR3 is given with its conserved first and last residue. Fields, in order: CDR3 DNA, CDR3 protein, V gene, J gene, clone size, D gene. The D gene is left open where the match is weak. Not every row has a clone size; where given, it reads once, few, many or a size class.

TGCGCCAGCAGCCCCGTCGTCCCGGGTAACTCACCCCTCCACTTT	CASSPVVPGNSPLHF	TRBV5-1	TRBJ1-6	.	.
TGTGCCAGCAGCACAGCACACAGGGCTAACTATGGCTACACCTTC	CASSTAHRANYGYTF	TRBV7-2	TRBJ1-2	.	.
TGTGTGGGCGGGGAGACAGATACGCAGTATTTT	CVGGETDTQYF	TRBV2	TRBJ2-3	few	.
TGTGCCAGCACCTCTCCATTGGGACAGGGGCGAGAGACCCAGTACTTC	CASTSPLGQGRETQYF	TRBV28	TRBJ2-5	.	TRBD1
TGTGCCAGCTCTCCAGGGCGCGGGGAACCCCAGCATTTT	CASSPGRGEPQHF	TRBV18	TRBJ1-5	.	.
TGTGCCAGCAGCCTACTAGCGGGAGGGCCGACAGATACGCAGTATTTT	CASSLLAGGPTDTQYF	TRBV7-9	TRBJ2-3	.	TRBD2
TGTGCCATCAGTGCTTCGTTCGGGACAGGGCCTAATGGCTACACCTTC	CAISASFGTGPNGYTF	TRBV10-3	TRBJ1-2	.	TRBD1
TGTGCCAGTAGTATAAGAGTACGGAGCTCCTACAATGAGCAGTTCTTC	CASSIRVRSSYNEQFF	TRBV19	TRBJ2-1	.	.
TGTGCCACCAGCAGAGATCAGCTTCAGCGGGAGATCACAGATACGCAGTATTTT	CATSRDQLQREITDTQYF	TRBV15	TRBJ2-3	.	TRBD2
TGCGCCAGCAGCTTGGAGCGGCCCACTGAAGCTTTCTTT	CASSLERPTEAFF	TRBV5-1	TRBJ1-1	.	.
TGTGCCAGCATCAGATTAGCGGGAGCTTCAGATACGCAGTATTTT	CASIRLAGASDTQYF	TRBV6-1	TRBJ2-3	.	TRBD2
TGTGCCAGCAGCGTACAGGGCAATAGCAATCAGCCCCAGCATTTT	CASSVQGNSNQPQHF	TRBV9	TRBJ1-5	.	.
TGTGCCTCACAATACGGGACAGGTCTCCTACCCCTCTATGGCTACACCTTC	CASQYGTGLLPLYGYTF	TRBV30	TRBJ1-2	.	TRBD1
TGTGCCACCAGCAGAGGCCCGACAGAGGCTGAAAAACTGTTTTTT	CATSRGPTEAEKLFF	TRBV15	TRBJ1-4	.	.
TGTGCCTGGATGGGTGGGGGCGGTGAAAAACTGTTTTTT	CAWMGGGGEKLFF	TRBV30	TRBJ1-4	once	.
TGTGCCACCATTTCAGCTAACTATGGCTACACCTTC	CATISANYGYTF	TRBV6-6	TRBJ1-2	.	.
TGTGCCAGCAGTTGGCGGGTTGGCTACACCTTC	CASSWRVGYTF	TRBV6-5	TRBJ1-2	.	.